The rows below give T cell receptor beta chains drawn from one sample of a study of T cell responses to AZD1222 COVID-19 vaccine. Data came from immunoSEQ multiplex PCR; TCRdb stores just in-frame clones and leaves some out. The sample has roughly 110,000 clones; under 90% are singletons. Sequences were derived from peripheral blood, sampled on day 0 of AZD1222 vaccination. These receptors were obtained from an adult in good health. The CDR3 runs from the conserved cysteine through the conserved F or W. The D gene is left open where the match is weak. A row's size may be missing; if present it is once, few, many or a size class.

length	size	V	D	J	CDR3	DNA
16	NA	TRBV6-6	TRBD1	TRBJ1-2	CASSLGQGAAGSGYTF	TGTGCCAGCTCACTGGGACAGGGGGCTGCTGGGAGTGGCTACACCTTC
13	NA	TRBV6-6	NA	TRBJ1-1	CAVFGQLNTEAFF	TGTGCCGTCTTCGGACAGCTCAACACTGAAGCTTTCTTT
15	NA	TRBV19	TRBD1	TRBJ1-5	CASSPGQVSNQPQHF	TGTGCCAGTAGTCCCGGACAGGTTAGCAATCAGCCCCAGCATTTT
15	NA	TRBV9	NA	TRBJ1-4	CASSGDMGTNEKLFF	TGTGCCAGCTCCGGCGACATGGGAACTAATGAAAAACTGTTTTTT
13	NA	TRBV15	NA	TRBJ1-5	CATSRDGNQPQHF	TGTGCCACCAGCAGAGATGGCAATCAGCCCCAGCATTTT
14	NA	TRBV4-3	NA	TRBJ1-6	CASSQEVRESPLHF	TGCGCCAGCAGCCAAGAGGTGAGGGAATCACCCCTCCACTTT
13	NA	TRBV20-1	NA	TRBJ1-1	CSASKGVDTEAFF	TGCAGTGCTAGTAAGGGAGTGGACACTGAAGCTTTCTTT
13	once	TRBV28	NA	TRBJ1-5	CASSLGSGAGQHF	TGTGCCAGCAGCCTAGGGTCGGGGGCCGGCCAGCATTTT
13	NA	TRBV5-1	NA	TRBJ1-5	CASSLAANQPQHF	TGCGCCAGCAGCTTGGCCGCCAATCAGCCCCAGCATTTT
16	NA	TRBV19	NA	TRBJ1-5	CASSTRRQSHNQPQHF	TGTGCCAGTAGTACCCGGAGACAGTCTCACAATCAGCCCCAGCATTTT
18	NA	TRBV7-2	NA	TRBJ2-3	CASSLDAWTETSTDTQYF	TGTGCCAGCAGCTTAGACGCATGGACGGAGACTAGCACAGATACGCAGTATTTT
16	NA	TRBV6-5	TRBD1	TRBJ1-5	CASSYQGATGNQPQHF	TGTGCCAGCAGTTACCAGGGGGCTACGGGCAATCAGCCCCAGCATTTT
15	NA	TRBV10-3	TRBD2	TRBJ2-2	CAISLAGSNTGELFF	TGTGCCATCAGCCTAGCGGGATCAAACACCGGGGAGCTGTTTTTT
14	NA	TRBV4-1	NA	TRBJ2-3	CASSQLQGADTQYF	TGCGCCAGCAGCCAGCTACAGGGTGCAGATACGCAGTATTTT
13	once	TRBV11-2	NA	TRBJ2-7	CASRLGSGNEQYF	TGTGCCAGCAGGTTGGGCTCGGGGAACGAGCAGTACTTC
13	NA	TRBV3-1/TRBV3-2	NA	TRBJ2-1	CASSQVVQNEQFF	TGTGCCAGCAGCCAAGTCGTCCAAAATGAGCAGTTCTTC
15	NA	TRBV28	NA	TRBJ1-2	CASSLGGEGNYGYTF	TGTGCCAGCAGTTTAGGAGGAGAGGGCAACTATGGCTACACCTTC
16	NA	TRBV10-2	NA	TRBJ1-6	CASSASPRGNNSPLHF	TGCGCCAGCAGTGCGTCGCCGAGAGGGAATAATTCACCCCTCCACTTT
16	NA	TRBV4-2	TRBD1	TRBJ1-6	CASSPIGGTDNSPLHF	TGTGCCAGCAGCCCCATTGGAGGGACAGACAATTCACCCCTCCACTTT
14	NA	TRBV7-9	NA	TRBJ1-6	CASSEPGLHAPLHF	TGTGCCAGCAGCGAACCAGGGCTGCACGCACCCCTCCACTTT
14	NA	TRBV6-6	TRBD2	TRBJ2-1	CASSLLAGESEQFF	TGTGCCAGCAGCCTACTAGCGGGAGAGTCGGAGCAGTTCTTC
14	NA	TRBV2	NA	TRBJ2-7	CASSDYEARAEQYF	TGTGCCAGCAGTGATTACGAGGCGAGGGCCGAGCAGTACTTC
14	once	TRBV9	NA	TRBJ1-5	CASSVGGADQPQHF	TGTGCCAGCAGCGTAGGAGGGGCCGATCAGCCCCAGCATTTT
14	NA	TRBV7-3	TRBD1	TRBJ2-3	CASSFAGTGETQYF	TGTGCCAGCAGCTTCGCCGGGACAGGGGAGACGCAGTATTTT
13	NA	TRBV11-2	NA	TRBJ2-7	CASSLVGGYEQYF	TGTGCCAGCAGCTTAGTCGGCGGCTACGAGCAGTACTTC
13	NA	TRBV9	NA	TRBJ1-5	CASSVGDNQPQHF	TGTGCCAGCAGCGTAGGGGACAATCAGCCCCAGCATTTT
17	medium-sized	TRBV4-3	NA	TRBJ1-4	CASSQTHGARGNEKLFF	TGCGCCAGCAGCCAAACCCATGGGGCGAGGGGCAATGAAAAACTGTTTTTT
14	NA	TRBV19	NA	TRBJ1-2	CASSVGGGYAGYTF	TGTGCCAGTAGTGTTGGGGGCGGTTATGCTGGCTACACCTTC